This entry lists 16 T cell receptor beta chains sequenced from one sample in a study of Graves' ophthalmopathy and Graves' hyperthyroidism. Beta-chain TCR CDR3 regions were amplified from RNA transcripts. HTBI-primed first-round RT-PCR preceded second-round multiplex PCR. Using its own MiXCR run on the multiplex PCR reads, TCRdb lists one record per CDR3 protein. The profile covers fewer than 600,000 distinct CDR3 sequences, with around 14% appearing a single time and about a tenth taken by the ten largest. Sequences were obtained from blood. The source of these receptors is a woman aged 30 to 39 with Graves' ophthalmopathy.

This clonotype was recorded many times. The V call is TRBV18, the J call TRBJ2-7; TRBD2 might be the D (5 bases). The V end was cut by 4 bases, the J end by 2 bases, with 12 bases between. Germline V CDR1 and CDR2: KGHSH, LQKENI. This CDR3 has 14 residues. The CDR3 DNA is TGTGCCAGCTCACAAGGACTGCCTACCTACGAGCAGTACTTC. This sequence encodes CASSQGLPTYEQYF. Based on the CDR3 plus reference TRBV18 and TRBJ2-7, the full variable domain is NAGVMQNPRHLVRRRGQEARLRCSPMKGHSHVYWYRQLPEEGLKFMVYLQKENIIDESGMPKERFSAEFPKEGPSILRIQQVVRGDSAAYFCASSQGLPTYEQYFGPGTRLTVT.

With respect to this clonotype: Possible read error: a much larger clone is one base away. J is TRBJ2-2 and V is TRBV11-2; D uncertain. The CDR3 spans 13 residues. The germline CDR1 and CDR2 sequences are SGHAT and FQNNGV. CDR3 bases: TGTGTCAGCAGCAGAGGAAGCGCCGGGGAGCTGTTTTTT. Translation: CVSSRGSAGELFF.

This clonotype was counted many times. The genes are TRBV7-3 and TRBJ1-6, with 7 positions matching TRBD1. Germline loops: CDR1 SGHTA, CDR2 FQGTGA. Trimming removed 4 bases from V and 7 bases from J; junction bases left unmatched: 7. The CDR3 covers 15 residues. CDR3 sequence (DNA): TGTGCCAGCAGCTCCACGACAGGGTCGAATTCACCCCTCCACTTT. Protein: CASSSTTGSNSPLHF.

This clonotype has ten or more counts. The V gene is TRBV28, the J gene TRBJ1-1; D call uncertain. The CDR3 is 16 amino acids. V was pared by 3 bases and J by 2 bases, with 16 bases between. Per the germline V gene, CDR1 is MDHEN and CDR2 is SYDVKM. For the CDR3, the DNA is TGTGCCAGCAGTTTGCTCTCCCCGACGGAAAACACTGAAGCTTTCTTT. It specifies CASSLLSPTENTEAFF.

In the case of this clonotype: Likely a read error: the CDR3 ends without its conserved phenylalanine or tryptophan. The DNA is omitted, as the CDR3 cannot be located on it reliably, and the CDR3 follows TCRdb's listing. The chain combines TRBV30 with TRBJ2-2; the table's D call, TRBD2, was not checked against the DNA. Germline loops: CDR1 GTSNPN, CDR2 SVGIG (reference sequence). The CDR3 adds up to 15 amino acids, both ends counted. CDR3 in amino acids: CAWSELGPNTGELCL.

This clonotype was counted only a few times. The chain's CDR3 is CASSWQNYEQYF. Here the CDR3 DNA reads TGTGCCAGCAGTTGGCAGAACTACGAGCAGTACTTC. The chain is built from TRBV12-3 or TRBV12-4 and TRBJ2-7; no reliable D call. The V end was cut by 4 bases, the J end by 3 bases, with 7 bases between. CDR3 length: 12 residues.

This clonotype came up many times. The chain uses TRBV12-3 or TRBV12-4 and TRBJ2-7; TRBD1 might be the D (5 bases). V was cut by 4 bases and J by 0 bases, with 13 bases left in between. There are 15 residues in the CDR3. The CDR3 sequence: CASSWGDRSSYEQYF. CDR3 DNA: TGTGCCAGCAGTTGGGGCGACCGAAGCTCCTACGAGCAGTACTTC.

The CDR3 DNA is TGTGCCAGCAGCCTTATCCCCGGGACAGGGGACGTGTGCACCTTC. It is translated as CASSLIPGTGDVCTF. This chain joins TRBV7-9 and TRBJ1-2, with 10 bases aligning to TRBD1. Germline trimming cut 5 bases from V and 13 bases from J; bases unmatched to any gene: 16. This CDR3 is built from 15 residues. Germline V gene sequence: CDR1 SEHNR, CDR2 FQNEAQ (reference sequence).

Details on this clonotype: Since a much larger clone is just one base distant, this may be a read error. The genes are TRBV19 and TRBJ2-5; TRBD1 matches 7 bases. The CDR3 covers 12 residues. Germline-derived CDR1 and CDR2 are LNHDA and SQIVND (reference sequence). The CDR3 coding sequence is TGTGCCACAGGACAGGTAGGGGAGACCAAGTACTTC. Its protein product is CATGQVGETKYF.

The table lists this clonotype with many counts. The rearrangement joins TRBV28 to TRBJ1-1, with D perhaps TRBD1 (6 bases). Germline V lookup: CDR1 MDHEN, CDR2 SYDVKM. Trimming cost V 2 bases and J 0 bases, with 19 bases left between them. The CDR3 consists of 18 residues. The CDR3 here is CASSLSWGAGAMNTEAFF. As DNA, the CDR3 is TGTGCCAGCAGTTTAAGCTGGGGGGCAGGGGCCATGAACACTGAAGCTTTCTTT. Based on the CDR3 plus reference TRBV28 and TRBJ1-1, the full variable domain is DVKVTQSSRYLVKRTGEKVFLECVQDMDHENMFWYRQDPGLGLRLIYFSYDVKMKEKGDIPEGYSVSREKKERFSLILESASTNQTSMYLCASSLSWGAGAMNTEAFFGQGTRLTVV.

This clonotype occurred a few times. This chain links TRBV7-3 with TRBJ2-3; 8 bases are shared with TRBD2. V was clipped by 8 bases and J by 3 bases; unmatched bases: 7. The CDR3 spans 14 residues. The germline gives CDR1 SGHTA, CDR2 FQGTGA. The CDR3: CASSLRGETDTQYF. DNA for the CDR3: TGTGCCAGCTCCCTGCGGGGGGAAACAGATACGCAGTATTTT.

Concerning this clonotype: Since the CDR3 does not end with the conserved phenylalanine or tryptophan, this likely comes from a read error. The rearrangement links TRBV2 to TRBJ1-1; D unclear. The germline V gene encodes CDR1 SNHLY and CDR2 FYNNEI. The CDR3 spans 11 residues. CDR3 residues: CASIGNTEAFY. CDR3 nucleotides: TGTGCTAGCATTGGTAACACTGAAGCTTTCTAT.

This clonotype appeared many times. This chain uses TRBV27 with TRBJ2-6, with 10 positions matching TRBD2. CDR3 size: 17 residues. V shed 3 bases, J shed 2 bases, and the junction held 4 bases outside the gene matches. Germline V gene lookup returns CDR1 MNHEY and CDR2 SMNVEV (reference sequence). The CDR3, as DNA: TGTGCCAGCAGTTTCAGCGGGAGGGTCACTGGGGCCAACGTCCTGACTTTC. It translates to CASSFSGRVTGANVLTF.

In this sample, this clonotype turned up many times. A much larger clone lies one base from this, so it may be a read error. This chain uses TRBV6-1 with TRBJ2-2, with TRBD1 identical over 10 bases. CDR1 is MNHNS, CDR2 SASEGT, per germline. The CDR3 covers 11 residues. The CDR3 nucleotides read TGTGCCAGCAGTGAACCCGGGACAGGGGCTTTT. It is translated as CASSEPGTGAF.

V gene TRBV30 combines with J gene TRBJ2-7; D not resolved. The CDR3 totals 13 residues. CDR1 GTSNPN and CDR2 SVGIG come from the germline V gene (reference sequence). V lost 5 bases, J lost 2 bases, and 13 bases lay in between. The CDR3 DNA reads TGTGCCTGGGATAAAATTCCTACCTACGAGCAGTACTTC. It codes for CAWDKIPTYEQYF.

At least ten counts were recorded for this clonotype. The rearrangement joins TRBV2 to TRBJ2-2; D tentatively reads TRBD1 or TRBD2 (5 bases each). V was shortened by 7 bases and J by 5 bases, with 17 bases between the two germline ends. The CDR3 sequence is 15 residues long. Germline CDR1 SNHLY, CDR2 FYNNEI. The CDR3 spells CASTAEGSPTGELFF. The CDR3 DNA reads TGTGCCAGCACGGCCGAGGGGAGCCCGACCGGGGAGCTGTTTTTT.